This TCR beta chain came from a study of blood T cells in healthy people across ages. Germline V lookup: CDR1 SEHNR, CDR2 FQNEAQ (reference sequence). The CDR3 extends over 15 amino acids. Using a J-beta primer mix together with a sample-barcoded 5' primer, a second PCR was run for roughly 6 to 12 cycles. A 12-random-nucleotide template-switch adaptor tagged each cDNA molecule. MiXCR, run by TCRdb on the 5' RACE reads, gives a single entry per CDR3 protein. The table shows more than 600,000 distinct CDR3 sequences, with about 25% occurring only once. These data also featured in a second study, about T cells of mothers and their children.

V usage is TRBV7-9 and J usage is TRBJ2-5, with a tentative D call TRBD2 (5 bases). The DNA end is a closer match to TRBJ2-1, so the J assignment may be wrong. Input material: blood. The TCR was taken from a boy aged 5-17 years in good health. The CDR3 nucleotides read TGTGCCAGCAGCTCTTGGGCCCAGGACTTAAATGAGCAGTTCTTC. It is translated as CASSSWAQDLNEQFF.